The clone carrying this TCR beta chain was counted a few times. Its antigen is unknown. This entry belongs to a study of T-cell reconstitution after alpha-beta-depleted transplantation in children. Study observations and caveats: Newly produced T cells mostly accounted for T-cell counts and diversity one year post-transplant. Recipient T cells and thymic progenitors that survived were the source of the high TCRbeta diversity seen at day 60 in some patients.

Construction of the TCRbeta library involved unique molecular identifiers. One entry per CDR3 protein results from TCRdb running MiXCR on the PCR reads. This table has some 290,000 distinct CDR3 sequences, 23% appearing once. Trimming shortened V by 0 bases and J by 7 bases, and 10 bases separated the two germline ends. CDR3 length: 13 amino acids. Germline V lookup: CDR1 DFQATT, CDR2 SNEGSKA (reference sequence). V is TRBV20-1 and J is TRBJ1-5, with a weak D call TRBD1 (6 bases). The TCR comes from a male patient under 18 who had a stem cell transplant for acute lymphoblastic leukemia, so the T cells may come from the graft donor. The sequencing here drew on PBMCs, mostly from graft donor cells, taken 180 days after TCRalphabeta/CD19-depleted stem cell transplant. CDR3 residues: CSAREGGQQPQHF. In DNA form, the CDR3 reads TGCAGTGCTAGAGAGGGGGGCCAACAGCCCCAGCATTTT.